Given below is one T cell receptor beta chain in context. The data were obtained in a study of shared clonotypes between healthy human individuals. Germline V gene sequence: CDR1 MNHEY, CDR2 SVGAGI. Deletions cut 5 bases from V and 6 bases from J, with 8 bases between. The CDR3 loop spans 12 amino acids. Generated by immunoSEQ multiplex PCR, the TCRdb table keeps only in-frame clones and is missing some. Here the sample spans about 1 million clones, approximately 72% being singletons. This TCR was recovered from a young man in good health. The source material was memory CD4+ T cells sorted from blood. The subset is: CD45RA-negative fraction. The chain joins TRBV6-5 to TRBJ1-5; unclear D gene. CDR3 amino acids: CASSTVGQPQHF. The CDR3 DNA sequence: TGTGCCAGCAGTACCGTCGGTCAGCCCCAGCATTTT.